What follows are 26 T cell receptor beta chains derived from one specimen sequenced in a study of blood T cell repertoires in COVID-19. TCRdb's copy holds only in-frame clones and misses some; the assay was immunoSEQ multiplex PCR. The profile shows 73,000 or so clones, around 82% of them singletons. The specimen sequenced was peripheral blood. All receptors come from a woman aged 55-75 years with acute or convalescent COVID-19.

This rearrangement joins TRBV7-8 to TRBJ1-1; TRBD1 is a possible D gene (6 bases). Trimming shortened V by 4 bases and J by 5 bases, and 11 bases separated the two germline ends. Germline-derived CDR1 and CDR2 are SGHVS and FQNEAQ. The CDR3 is made up of 13 amino acids. The CDR3 nucleotides read TGTGCCAGCAGCTGGACAGCAAGGACTGAAGCTTTCTTT. It yields the protein CASSWTARTEAFF.

This clone appeared once. The rearrangement uses TRBV5-5 and TRBJ2-3; D may be TRBD1 (6 bases). This CDR3 has 17 residues. Germline CDR1 and CDR2: SGHKS and YYEKEE (reference sequence). V lost 4 bases to trimming and J lost 2 bases, with 20 bases between them. This CDR3 is CASSVGPVQGPTDTQYF. The CDR3 DNA reads as TGTGCCAGCAGCGTCGGACCTGTACAGGGCCCCACAGATACGCAGTATTTT. The full variable domain, completed using reference TRBV5-5 and TRBJ2-3, is DAGVTQSPTHLIKTRGQQVTLRCSPISGHKSVSWYQQVLGQGPQFIFQYYEKEERGRGNFPDRFSARQFPNYSSELNVNALLLGDSALYLCASSVGPVQGPTDTQYFGPGTRLTVL.

The genes are TRBV9 and TRBJ1-1; weak D call: TRBD1 (5 bases). This CDR3 is 15 amino acids long. Deletions cut 0 bases from V and 6 bases from J, with 15 bases between. Germline CDR1 reads SGDLS; CDR2 reads YYNGEE. CDR3 sequence reads: CASSVGMASRAEAFF. The CDR3 DNA follows: TGTGCCAGCAGCGTAGGGATGGCGTCCAGGGCTGAAGCTTTCTTT.

The V gene is TRBV6-5, the J gene TRBJ1-2; a possible D gene is TRBD1 (5 bases). The CDR3 has 15 amino acids. Germline V gene sequence: CDR1 MNHEY, CDR2 SVGAGI. V gave up 0 bases and J gave up 2 bases, with 10 bases separating them. The CDR3: CASSYSRRQNYGYTF. The DNA for the CDR3 is TGTGCCAGCAGTTACTCGAGGCGACAGAACTATGGCTACACCTTC.

Only a few counts were recorded for this clone. The gene calls are TRBV5-1 and TRBJ2-7; weak D call: TRBD1 (6 bases). The CDR3 totals 14 residues. CDR1 is SGHRS and CDR2 is YFSETQ in the germline V gene. V gave up 5 bases and J gave up 1 base, with 13 bases separating them. CDR3 loop: CASSSTQGSYEQYF. CDR3 nucleotide sequence: TGCGCCAGCAGTTCCACCCAGGGGTCCTACGAGCAGTACTTC.

The chain joins TRBV9 to TRBJ2-1; no definite D call. The CDR3 length is 13 residues. V dropped 3 bases and J dropped 5 bases, with 9 bases sitting between them. From germline, CDR1 is SGDLS and CDR2 YYNGEE. The CDR3 loop reads CASSANTDNEQFF. In DNA form, the CDR3 reads TGTGCCAGCAGCGCTAATACAGACAATGAGCAGTTCTTC. The full variable domain, with the rest looked up from reference TRBV9 and TRBJ2-1, is DSGVTQTPKHLITATGQRVTLRCSPRSGDLSVYWYQQSLDQGLQFLIQYYNGEERAKGNILERFSAQQFPDLHSELNLSSLELGDSALYFCASSANTDNEQFFGPGTRLTVL.

The V call is TRBV2, the J call TRBJ1-5; D is ambiguous. CDR1 and CDR2 from the germline V gene are SNHLY and FYNNEI. This CDR3 comprises 14 residues. V was clipped by 4 bases and J by 2 bases, with 9 bases between them. The CDR3 nucleotides read TGTGCCAGCAGTGTGGAGCGGGGCAATCAGCCCCAGCATTTT. Its translation is CASSVERGNQPQHF.

V is TRBV10-1 and J is TRBJ2-1; D not resolved. V lost 4 bases, J lost 5 bases, and 6 bases lay in between. Looked up from germline, CDR1 is WNHNN and CDR2 is SYGVQD (reference sequence). The CDR3 has 12 amino acids. The CDR3 DNA follows: TGCGCCAGCAGTGGAACAGACAATGAGCAGTTCTTC. It codes for CASSGTDNEQFF.

The chain uses TRBV5-1 and TRBJ1-4; the D gene is possibly TRBD1 (5 bases). CDR3 length: 14 residues. V was clipped by 4 bases and J by 8 bases, with 15 bases between them. Per the germline V gene, CDR1 is SGHRS and CDR2 is YFSETQ. The CDR3 coding sequence is TGCGCCAGCAGCGGAGCGGGGCCGGGCGAAAAACTGTTTTTT. It encodes CASSGAGPGEKLFF. Full variable domain (outside the CDR3, taken from reference TRBV5-1 and TRBJ1-4): KAGVTQTPRYLIKTRGQQVTLSCSPISGHRSVSWYQQTPGQGLQFLFEYFSETQRNKGNFPGRFSGRQFSNSRSEMNVSTLELGDSALYLCASSGAGPGEKLFFGSGTQLSVL.

This clone was detected only a few times. The chain has TRBV10-3 and TRBJ1-2, with 7 bases identical to TRBD1. The junction had 20 bases not matched to a gene; V was cut back by 3 bases and J by 7 bases. CDR3 length: 18 amino acids. Germline loops: CDR1 ENHRY, CDR2 SYGVKD. The DNA for the CDR3 is TGTGCCATCAGTGAACGCCCGGCGGGACAGACAAATGAGGGTGGCTACACCTTC. It codes for CAISERPAGQTNEGGYTF.

The J gene is TRBJ2-3, the V gene TRBV6-4; D is perhaps TRBD2 (5 bases). Germline-derived CDR1 and CDR2 are MRHNA and SNTAGT. Between the trimmed V and J ends, which lost 6 bases and 6 bases, there was a span of 10 bases. The CDR3 is 12 amino acids. The CDR3 DNA follows: TGTGCCAGCAGCAACCTAGCTGATACGCAGTATTTT. Amino acid sequence: CASSNLADTQYF.

The CDR3: CAWANGKDRQYF. The CDR3 DNA sequence: TGTGCCTGGGCCAATGGGAAGGACAGGCAGTACTTC. V is TRBV30 and J is TRBJ2-7; D possibly corresponds to TRBD1 (6 bases). Trimming shortened V by 5 bases and J by 9 bases, and 17 bases separated the two germline ends. Germline V gives CDR1 GTSNPN, CDR2 SVGIG (reference sequence). The CDR3 is made up of 12 amino acids.

The chain has TRBV5-1 and TRBJ2-3; 13 positions agree with TRBD2. Trimming at V came to 4 bases and at J to 6 bases, leaving 5 bases not matched to a gene. Germline V CDR1 and CDR2: SGHRS, YFSETQ. The CDR3 has 15 amino acids. The CDR3 nucleotides read TGCGCCAGCAGCCGAGGGACTAGCGGGGCGGATACGCAGTATTTT. It translates to CASSRGTSGADTQYF. Looking up the rest from reference TRBV5-1 and TRBJ2-3 gives the full variable domain: KAGVTQTPRYLIKTRGQQVTLSCSPISGHRSVSWYQQTPGQGLQFLFEYFSETQRNKGNFPGRFSGRQFSNSRSEMNVSTLELGDSALYLCASSRGTSGADTQYFGPGTRLTVL.

This chain joins TRBV11-2 and TRBJ1-3; 7 bases agree with TRBD1. Trimming took 1 base from V and 4 from J; bases not matched to a gene: 10. The germline V gene encodes CDR1 SGHAT and CDR2 FQNNGV. This CDR3 is built from 17 residues. CDR3 in amino acids: CASSLVRPGQRGNTIYF. In DNA form, the CDR3 reads TGTGCCAGCAGCTTAGTTAGACCGGGACAGCGAGGAAACACCATATATTTT.

This clone has only one observation. V is TRBV9 and J is TRBJ1-6; 7 positions agree with TRBD1. Germline-derived CDR1 and CDR2 are SGDLS and YYNGEE. Trimming at V came to 4 bases and at J to 2 bases, leaving 6 bases not matched to a gene. There are 16 residues in the CDR3. The CDR3 DNA sequence: TGTGCCAGCAGCTTAGCTCAGGGGGCCTATAATTCACCCCTCCACTTT. This sequence encodes CASSLAQGAYNSPLHF.

This chain connects TRBV19 to TRBJ1-3, with D tentatively TRBD1 (5 bases). Between the trimmed V and J ends, which lost 7 bases and 4 bases, there was a span of 20 bases. Germline-derived CDR1 and CDR2 are LNHDA and SQIVND (reference sequence). The length of the CDR3 is 16 residues. Here the CDR3 DNA reads TGTGCCAGTACTCCCCAGGCAGGGTCGTCAGGAAACACCATATATTTT. This codes for CASTPQAGSSGNTIYF. Based on the CDR3 plus reference TRBV19 and TRBJ1-3, the full variable domain is DGGITQSPKYLFRKEGQNVTLSCEQNLNHDAMYWYRQDPGQGLRLIYYSQIVNDFQKGDIAEGYSVSREKKESFPLTVTSAQKNPTAFYLCASTPQAGSSGNTIYFGEGSWLTVV.

CDR3 sequence reads: CASSAHKSNQPQHF. CDR3 nucleotide sequence: TGTGCCAGCAGTGCGCACAAGAGCAATCAGCCCCAGCATTTT. V is TRBV2 and J is TRBJ1-5; D gene unclear. Germline V lookup: CDR1 SNHLY, CDR2 FYNNEI. The CDR3 extends over 14 amino acids. Trimming took 4 bases from V and 1 from J, leaving 8 bases between them.

The chain employs TRBV6-5 and TRBJ1-2; TRBD1 is a possible D gene (5 bases). Germline V gene sequence: CDR1 MNHEY, CDR2 SVGAGI. The CDR3 is 15 residues long. With 6 bases removed from V and 2 bases from J, the gap between germline ends came to 16 bases. The CDR3: CASSSRTSDNYGYTF. CDR3 coding DNA: TGTGCCAGCAGCTCTCGGACATCCGACAACTATGGCTACACCTTC.

The V gene is TRBV3-1 (or the pseudogene TRBV3-2), the J gene TRBJ2-3; no clear D gene. V dropped 6 bases and J dropped 4 bases, with 11 bases sitting between them. CDR1 LGHDT and CDR2 YNNKEL come from the germline V gene (reference sequence). The CDR3 totals 13 residues. The CDR3 DNA follows: TGTGCCAGCAGACAATCCCGGTCAGATACGCAGTATTTT. Protein: CASRQSRSDTQYF.

This chain uses TRBV7-9 with TRBJ1-2, with 7 bases fitting TRBD1. V was pared by 5 bases and J by 7 bases, with 16 bases of the junction left unmatched. CDR1 is SEHNR, CDR2 FQNEAQ, per germline (reference sequence). This CDR3 is built from 16 residues. The CDR3 reads CASSPHLDRVWAGYTF. CDR3 DNA sequence: TGTGCCAGCAGCCCCCATCTAGACAGGGTTTGGGCTGGCTACACCTTC. The variable domain in full, completed from reference TRBV7-9 and TRBJ1-2, reads DTGVSQNPRHKITKRGQNVTFRCDPISEHNRLYWYRQTLGQGPEFLTYFQNEAQLEKSRLLSDRFSAERPKGSFSTLEIQRTEQGDSAMYLCASSPHLDRVWAGYTFGSGTRLTVV.

The V call is TRBV5-1, the J call TRBJ2-7; TRBD1 aligns across 7 bases. CDR1 is SGHRS and CDR2 is YFSETQ in the germline V gene. There are 14 residues in the CDR3. Unmatched junction bases numbered 9, after V lost 4 bases and J lost 5 bases. The chain's CDR3 is CASSPGPTGHEQYF. The CDR3 nucleotides read TGCGCCAGCAGCCCGGGCCCGACAGGGCACGAGCAGTACTTC.

This clone was detected a few times. The gene calls are TRBV6-5 and TRBJ1-1; D is unclear. The CDR3 extends over 13 amino acids. Germline values: CDR1 MNHEY, CDR2 SVGAGI. V was cut by 2 bases and J by 2 bases, with 6 bases left in between. The CDR3 DNA sequence: TGTGCCAGCAGTTACGCGGAAAACACTGAAGCTTTCTTT. This sequence encodes CASSYAENTEAFF.

The chain employs TRBV19 and TRBJ1-4; the match to TRBD1 covers 9 bases. CDR1 and CDR2 from the germline V gene are LNHDA and SQIVND (reference sequence). J gave up 8 bases and V 6 bases, and 7 bases lay outside the gene matches. The CDR3 runs to 14 residues. The CDR3 DNA is TGTGCCAGTAGGTACGGACAGGGGAACGAAAAACTGTTTTTT. Protein sequence: CASRYGQGNEKLFF.

The chain is built from TRBV6-6 and TRBJ2-2, with 8 bases fitting TRBD1. The CDR3 contains 15 residues. CDR1 is MNHNY and CDR2 is SVGAGI in the germline V gene (reference sequence). V dropped 5 bases and J dropped 4; count of bases not matched to a gene: 6. CDR3 residues: CASSPPGQATGELFF. CDR3 DNA sequence: TGTGCCAGCAGTCCTCCGGGACAGGCCACCGGGGAGCTGTTTTTT.

The gene calls are TRBV7-2 and TRBJ2-4, with TRBD1 identical over 9 bases. Germline loops: CDR1 SGHTA, CDR2 FQGNSA. The CDR3 is 16 amino acids. Trimming cost V 5 bases and J 0 bases; bases outside gene matches: 5. Written as DNA, the CDR3 is TGTGCCAGCAGCAAACAGGGGGCCCTAGCCAAAAACATTCAGTACTTC. Its translation: CASSKQGALAKNIQYF.

The gene calls are TRBV12-3 or TRBV12-4 and TRBJ2-1; tentative D call: TRBD1 (6 bases). V dropped 1 base and J dropped 14 bases, with 12 bases sitting between them. CDR3 size: 12 residues. CDR3 sequence reads: CASSLGLGDKFF. In DNA form, the CDR3 reads TGTGCCAGCAGTTTAGGACTTGGGGACAAGTTCTTC.